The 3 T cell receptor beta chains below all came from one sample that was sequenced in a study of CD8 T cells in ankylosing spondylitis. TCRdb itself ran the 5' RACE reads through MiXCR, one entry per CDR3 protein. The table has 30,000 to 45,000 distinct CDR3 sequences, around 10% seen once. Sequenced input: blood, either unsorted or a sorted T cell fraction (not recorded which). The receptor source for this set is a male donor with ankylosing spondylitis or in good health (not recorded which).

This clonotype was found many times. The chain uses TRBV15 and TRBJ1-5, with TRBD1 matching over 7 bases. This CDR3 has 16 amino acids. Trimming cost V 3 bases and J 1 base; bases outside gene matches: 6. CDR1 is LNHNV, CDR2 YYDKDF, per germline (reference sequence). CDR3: CATSSKGAGSNQPQHF. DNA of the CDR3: TGTGCCACCAGCAGCAAGGGGGCAGGGAGCAATCAGCCCCAGCATTTT.

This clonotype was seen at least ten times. DNA for the CDR3: TGTGCCAGCAGTCCCCGTGGTGCGGCCCAGAAGAACACTGAAGCTTTCTTT. As protein: CASSPRGAAQKNTEAFF. V usage is TRBV27 and J usage is TRBJ1-1; D is ambiguous. The CDR3 is made up of 17 amino acids. Between the trimmed V and J ends, which lost 5 bases and 1 base, there was a span of 20 bases. Germline values: CDR1 MNHEY, CDR2 SMNVEV (reference sequence).

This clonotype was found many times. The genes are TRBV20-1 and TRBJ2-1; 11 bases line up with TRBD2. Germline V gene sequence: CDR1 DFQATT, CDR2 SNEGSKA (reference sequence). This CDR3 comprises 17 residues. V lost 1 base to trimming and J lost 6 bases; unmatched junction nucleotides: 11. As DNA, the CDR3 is TGCAGTGCTAGAGGGGTGTTAGCGGGAGGGCGTTTCAATGAGCAGTTCTTC. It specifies CSARGVLAGGRFNEQFF.